Listed here is a single TCR beta chain. The sample belongs to a study of cytomegalovirus exposure and HLA in healthy donors. Primers included in the PCR were 60 Vbeta and 13 Jbeta primers. Libraries were prepared by immunoSEQ multiplex PCR; TCRdb keeps only in-frame clonotypes and omits some of them. The sample records around 150,000 clones, approximately 78% being singletons. Germline V CDR1 and CDR2: SNHLY, FYNNEI. The CDR3 is made up of 15 amino acids. The V gene end was trimmed by 2 bases and the J gene end by 4 bases; junction bases not matched to a gene: 7. The clonotype was recovered from a male donor in good health and CMV-seropositive. V gene TRBV2 combines with J gene TRBJ1-2; 7 bases map to TRBD1. Sequencing was performed on PBMCs. This chain's CDR3 is CASSEWTGTIYGYTF. CDR3 sequence (DNA): TGTGCCAGCAGTGAATGGACAGGCACCATCTATGGCTACACCTTC.